This T cell receptor (beta chain) comes out of a study of cytomegalovirus exposure and HLA in healthy donors. The CDR3 has 16 amino acids. Trimming at V came to 2 bases and at J to 4 bases, leaving 6 bases not matched to a gene. Per germline, CDR1 MDHEN and CDR2 SYDVKM. The PCR contained 60 Vbeta and 13 Jbeta primers. The protocol was immunoSEQ multiplex PCR, while the TCRdb copy is restricted to in-frame clones and leaves out a portion. The table records about 150,000 clones, 68% of them present only once. A note on this clone: Its antigen is still unknown.

General observations from the study: The study put 150 to 200 TCR beta chains on its list as cytomegalovirus-associated.

The V call is TRBV28, the J call TRBJ2-2; 8 nucleotides align to TRBD2. Sequencing was done on a sample of PBMCs. The origin of this receptor is a man aged 25-45 years in good health and CMV-seropositive. CDR3: CASSLRNAGGTGELFF. In nucleotides, the CDR3 is TGTGCCAGCAGTTTAAGAAACGCGGGGGGCACCGGGGAGCTGTTTTTT.